These 30 T cell receptor beta chains were all obtained from the same sample, sequenced in a study of technical replicates of blood from a handful of donors. Only in-frame clones appear in the TCRdb table, and some are missing; sequencing was by immunoSEQ multiplex PCR. The sample records tens of thousands of clones, around 94% being singletons. The sample consisted of T cells isolated from PBMCs. The receptors here all came from a human donor in good health.

The chain couples TRBV4-1 to TRBJ1-6; the D gene is possibly TRBD1 (6 bases). CDR3 size: 18 residues. Germline values: CDR1 MGHRA, CDR2 YSYEKL. Trimming removed 4 bases from V and 7 bases from J, with 23 bases in between. CDR3 bases: TGCGCCAGCAGCCGAACCCAACTCCAGGGGTTAAGGAATTCACCCCTCCACTTT. It translates to CASSRTQLQGLRNSPLHF.

This chain links TRBV5-1 with TRBJ2-3; possible D gene TRBD2, 6 bases. This CDR3 comprises 13 residues. Trimming stripped 4 bases from V and 3 bases from J, with 9 bases between. Germline CDR1 reads SGHRS; CDR2 reads YFSETQ. The CDR3 DNA is TGCGCCAGCAGCAACGGGGGAACAGATACGCAGTATTTT. Residues: CASSNGGTDTQYF.

V gene TRBV5-1 combines with J gene TRBJ1-1; 10 nucleotides line up with TRBD1. The CDR3 extends over 16 amino acids. Germline-derived CDR1 and CDR2 are SGHRS and YFSETQ. Trimming at V came to 1 base and at J to 0 bases, leaving 3 bases not matched to a gene. Written as DNA, the CDR3 is TGCGCCAGCAGCTTGTCGACAGGGGGCATGAACACTGAAGCTTTCTTT. This codes for CASSLSTGGMNTEAFF.

The J gene is TRBJ2-3, the V gene TRBV5-1, with a tentative D call TRBD1 (5 bases). The V end was cut by 5 bases, the J end by 4 bases, with 14 bases between. Germline assignment: CDR1 SGHRS and CDR2 YFSETQ. The CDR3 runs to 14 residues. DNA for the CDR3: TGCGCCAGCAGGAAACAGGAGTATTCAGATACGCAGTATTTT. It codes for CASRKQEYSDTQYF.

V usage is TRBV4-1 and J usage is TRBJ2-1, with 9 nucleotides matching TRBD2. Unmatched junction bases numbered 8, after V lost 9 bases and J lost 8 bases. The CDR3 totals 13 residues. Looked up from germline, CDR1 is MGHRA and CDR2 is YSYEKL. The CDR3 DNA sequence: TGCGCCAGTGGGTTGGCGGGGGGGGATGAGCAGTTCTTC. It is translated as CASGLAGGDEQFF.

V and J are TRBV6-1 and TRBJ1-2, with D tentatively TRBD1 (5 bases). Germline assignment: CDR1 MNHNS and CDR2 SASEGT. The V end was cut by 1 base, the J end by 8 bases, with 14 bases between. This CDR3 is 14 amino acids long. Here the CDR3 reads CASSEGGQGRGYTF. CDR3 DNA: TGTGCCAGCAGTGAAGGTGGGCAGGGTAGGGGCTACACCTTC.

This chain joins TRBV6-5 and TRBJ2-2, with D tentatively TRBD2 (6 bases). This CDR3 has 16 residues. Germline CDR1 is MNHEY and CDR2 is SVGAGI. Trimming shortened V by 0 bases and J by 7 bases, and 15 bases separated the two germline ends. CDR3 sequence reads: CASSYSVGGKGGELFF. DNA of the CDR3: TGTGCCAGCAGTTACTCGGTGGGAGGAAAGGGCGGGGAGCTGTTTTTT.

The chain joins TRBV7-3 to TRBJ2-7, with TRBD2 identical over 14 bases. The CDR3 extends over 15 amino acids. Germline values: CDR1 SGHTA, CDR2 FQGTGA. Trimming took 5 bases from V and 4 from J; bases not matched to a gene: 4. The CDR3 DNA follows: TGTGCCAGCAGCCGGGGACTAGCGGGGGCTTACGAGCAGTACTTC. Protein product: CASSRGLAGAYEQYF.

V usage is TRBV19 and J usage is TRBJ1-1; D remains ambiguous. This CDR3 contains 13 residues. The germline V gene has CDR1 LNHDA and CDR2 SQIVND (reference sequence). The V end was cut by 2 bases, the J end by 1 base, with 5 bases between. CDR3 protein: CASSISQNTEAFF. The CDR3 DNA is TGTGCCAGTAGTATATCACAGAACACTGAAGCTTTCTTT.

The genes are TRBV6-1 and TRBJ1-1; D is unclear. The CDR3 is 14 amino acids. Between the trimmed V and J ends, which lost 4 bases and 3 bases, there was a span of 12 bases. Germline V gene data show CDR1 as MNHNS and CDR2 as SASEGT. CDR3 residues: CASSVSDSHTEAFF. The CDR3 nucleotides are TGTGCCAGCAGTGTTAGCGATTCCCACACTGAAGCTTTCTTT.

V gene TRBV5-4 combines with J gene TRBJ1-1; D is unresolved. There are 15 residues in the CDR3. Trimming pared 0 bases from V and 1 base from J, leaving 10 bases between. Germline V gene lookup returns CDR1 SGHNT and CDR2 YYREEE (reference sequence). This CDR3 is CASSLALAANTEAFF. The CDR3 DNA is TGTGCCAGCAGCTTGGCCTTAGCGGCGAACACTGAAGCTTTCTTT.

The rearrangement uses TRBV15 and TRBJ2-1; 9 nucleotides agree with TRBD2. Germline CDR1 reads LNHNV; CDR2 reads YYDKDF (reference sequence). The ends lost 0 bases at V and 8 bases at J; junction bases unmatched: 8. The CDR3 runs 16 residues. CDR3 loop: CATSRDSGSMVDEQFF. In DNA form, the CDR3 reads TGTGCCACCAGCAGAGATAGCGGGAGTATGGTAGATGAGCAGTTCTTC.

The chain employs TRBV27 and TRBJ1-2; no reliable D call. This CDR3 is built from 15 residues. Germline assignment: CDR1 MNHEY and CDR2 SMNVEV (reference sequence). Trimming took off 3 bases at V and 6 bases at J, with 17 bases between the two ends. This CDR3 is CASSFSDSLGDGYTF. The CDR3 DNA is TGTGCCAGCAGTTTTTCCGACTCTTTGGGAGATGGCTACACCTTC.

The rearrangement uses TRBV9 and TRBJ2-1, with 11 bases that match TRBD1. Germline CDR1 SGDLS, CDR2 YYNGEE. Trimming removed 5 bases from V and 9 bases from J; junction bases left unmatched: 13. The CDR3 consists of 16 residues. CDR3 nucleotide sequence: TGTGCCAGCAGTCATAAGTTGGACAGGGGGCATGGTGAGCAGTTCTTC. This gives the protein CASSHKLDRGHGEQFF.

The chain combines TRBV5-1 with TRBJ2-1, with 9 bases that match TRBD2. Losses at the gene ends were 5 bases for V and 6 bases for J; bases not matched to a gene: 9. This CDR3 has 15 amino acids. CDR1 is SGHRS and CDR2 is YFSETQ in the germline V gene. CDR3 sequence reads: CASSSGGGEFNEQFF. For the CDR3, the DNA is TGCGCCAGCAGTTCAGGCGGGGGGGAATTCAATGAGCAGTTCTTC.

The J gene is TRBJ1-2, the V gene TRBV2, with TRBD1 as a possible D gene (6 bases). V was trimmed by 5 bases and J by 0 bases, leaving 13 bases between them. The CDR3 loop spans 15 amino acids. CDR1 SNHLY and CDR2 FYNNEI come from the germline V gene. CDR3 amino acids: CASSFGGAANYGYTF. CDR3 bases: TGTGCCAGCAGTTTTGGGGGCGCCGCTAACTATGGCTACACCTTC.

The chain uses TRBV9 and TRBJ2-3, with 7 bases identical to TRBD2. The germline V gene has CDR1 SGDLS and CDR2 YYNGEE. Germline trimming cut 1 base from V and 0 bases from J; bases unmatched to any gene: 5. The CDR3 covers 16 residues. CDR3 DNA sequence: TGTGCCAGCAGCGTAATGGGGGGGTCTAGCACAGATACGCAGTATTTT. Protein product: CASSVMGGSSTDTQYF.

J is TRBJ1-2 and V is TRBV11-2; TRBD1 matches at 7 bases. The V gene's germline CDR1 is SGHAT and CDR2 FQNNGV. Trimming at V came to 4 bases and at J to 3 bases, leaving 8 bases not matched to a gene. The CDR3 runs 15 residues. The CDR3 DNA reads TGTGCCAGCAGCTCCACTAGGACAGGCGACTATGGCTACACCTTC. Residues: CASSSTRTGDYGYTF. Full variable domain (outside the CDR3, taken from reference TRBV11-2 and TRBJ1-2): EAGVAQSPRYKIIEKRQSVAFWCNPISGHATLYWYQQILGQGPKLLIQFQNNGVVDDSQLPKDRFSAERLKGVDSTLKIQPAKLEDSAVYLCASSSTRTGDYGYTFGSGTRLTVV.

The J gene is TRBJ2-3, the V gene TRBV6-5; D remains unclear. Germline CDR1 reads MNHEY; CDR2 reads SVGAGI. With 3 bases removed from V and 3 bases from J, the gap between germline ends came to 10 bases. The CDR3 loop spans 14 amino acids. The CDR3 spells CASSYSPSTDTQYF. In DNA, the CDR3 is TGTGCCAGCAGTTATAGTCCGTCAACAGATACGCAGTATTTT.

This sequence joins TRBV2 and TRBJ2-2; D call uncertain. This CDR3 region has 12 residues. Germline loops: CDR1 SNHLY, CDR2 FYNNEI. CDR3 sequence (DNA): TGTGCTACCCTTCCGTCGGCCGGGGAGCTGTTTTTT. It encodes CATLPSAGELFF.

The V call is TRBV10-1, the J call TRBJ2-2; TRBD2 might be the D (5 bases). The CDR3 is 15 amino acids. CDR1 WNHNN and CDR2 SYGVQD come from the germline V gene (reference sequence). Trimming shortened V by 3 bases and J by 9 bases, and 17 bases separated the two germline ends. The CDR3 coding sequence is TGCGCCAGCAGTGAAGTCCGTCTAGCTGATAGGGAGCTGTTTTTT. Amino acids: CASSEVRLADRELFF.

The genes are TRBV19 and TRBJ2-5, with 7 bases fitting TRBD1. Looked up from germline, CDR1 is LNHDA and CDR2 is SQIVND (reference sequence). The V and J ends lost 6 bases and 5 bases, in that order; junction bases with no gene match: 15. This CDR3 region has 16 residues. The CDR3 region is CASRGRGTVRAETQYF. The CDR3, as DNA: TGTGCCAGTAGGGGTAGGGGGACAGTGAGGGCGGAGACCCAGTACTTC.

J is TRBJ2-1 and V is TRBV28; 8 nucleotides agree with TRBD2. Germline loops: CDR1 MDHEN, CDR2 SYDVKM. Trimming removed 5 bases from V and 2 bases from J; junction bases left unmatched: 5. The CDR3 is made up of 15 amino acids. The DNA for the CDR3 is TGTGCCAGCAGTCCCGGGGGGGTCGCCTACAATGAGCAGTTCTTC. Its translation: CASSPGGVAYNEQFF.

This sequence joins TRBV4-1 and TRBJ2-3; TRBD2 might be the D (5 bases). CDR3 length equals 15 residues. Trimming stripped 0 bases from V and 6 bases from J, with 13 bases between. CDR1 is MGHRA and CDR2 is YSYEKL in the germline V gene. The CDR3 DNA is TGCGCCAGCAGCCAAGATTGGTCGGGATCCGATACGCAGTATTTT. It yields the protein CASSQDWSGSDTQYF.

The chain recombines TRBV29-1 with TRBJ2-5, with D uncertain. Germline CDR1 is SQVTM and CDR2 is ANQGSEA. V shed 3 bases and J shed 4 bases, with 21 bases lying between them. The CDR3 is 16 residues long. CDR3 DNA: TGCAGCGTTGATCTCGGGTCTAGACGGGTTACAGAGACCCAGTACTTC. This codes for CSVDLGSRRVTETQYF.

The chain has TRBV19 and TRBJ2-1; weak D call: TRBD2 (5 bases). Germline V gene data show CDR1 as LNHDA and CDR2 as SQIVND (reference sequence). CDR3 length: 15 residues. V was shortened by 3 bases and J by 5 bases, with 14 bases between the two germline ends. CDR3 nucleotide sequence: TGTGCCAGTAGTATCGCCAGCGGCCCTAACAATGAGCAGTTCTTC. Translating it yields CASSIASGPNNEQFF.

This clone appeared a few times. J is TRBJ1-1 and V is TRBV11-3; 7 bases are a match to TRBD1. The V and J ends lost 0 bases and 11 bases, in that order; junction bases with no gene match: 3. Germline V lookup: CDR1 SGHNT, CDR2 YENEEA. The CDR3 length is 12 residues. The CDR3 loop is CASSLDDREAFF. The CDR3 DNA reads as TGTGCCAGCAGCTTAGACGACAGGGAGGCTTTCTTT.

The chain links TRBV29-1 to TRBJ2-1; TRBD2 agrees at 10 bases. Germline V lookup: CDR1 SQVTM, CDR2 ANQGSEA. J lost 5 bases, V lost 4 bases, and 8 bases had no gene match. This CDR3 contains 15 residues. The DNA for the CDR3 is TGCAGCGTTGCTTGGAGGCTAGCGGGAGACAATGAGCAGTTCTTC. Translation: CSVAWRLAGDNEQFF.

This chain joins TRBV14 and TRBJ1-1; 7 positions agree with TRBD1. The germline CDR1 and CDR2 sequences are SGHDN and FVKESK. The CDR3 has 16 residues. Losses at the gene ends were 0 bases for V and 1 base for J; bases not matched to a gene: 5. CDR3 region: CASSQDRGIKNTEAFF. CDR3 coding DNA: TGTGCCAGCAGCCAAGACAGGGGGATTAAGAACACTGAAGCTTTCTTT.

The gene calls are TRBV7-2 and TRBJ2-2, with D possibly being TRBD1 (6 bases). The V end lost 8 bases, the J end lost 2 bases, and 15 bases lay between the germline ends. Germline assignment: CDR1 SGHTA and CDR2 FQGNSA. The CDR3 runs to 15 residues. CDR3 sequence (DNA): TGTGCCAGCGCGATCCCGGGACACAACACCGGGGAGCTGTTTTTT. Translation: CASAIPGHNTGELFF. Full variable domain (missing parts from reference TRBV7-2 and TRBJ2-2): GAGVSQSPSNKVTEKGKDVELRCDPISGHTALYWYRQSLGQGLEFLIYFQGNSAPDKSGLPSDRFSAERTGGSVSTLTIQRTQQEDSAVYLCASAIPGHNTGELFFGEGSRLTVL.